The 29 T cell receptor beta chains below were found in one sample sequenced in a study of beta chain features in type 1 diabetes. The isolated RNA, all of it, was reverse transcribed, so expressed TCRB transcripts were what got sequenced. Sequenced by immunoSEQ multiplex PCR; TCRdb stores in-frame clones only, minus some. The sample contains around 200,000 clones, about 13% of which appear only once. The sample was central memory CD4+ T cells from blood. All receptors derive from a woman aged 18-29 years in good health.

This clone has a handful of counts. V usage is TRBV18 and J usage is TRBJ2-5; D might be TRBD1 (5 bases). This CDR3 is 12 amino acids long. V was trimmed by 3 bases and J by 4 bases, leaving 6 bases between them. Germline lookup yields CDR1 KGHSH and CDR2 LQKENI. CDR3: CASSPRAETQYF. CDR3 in DNA: TGTGCCAGCTCACCCAGGGCAGAGACCCAGTACTTC.

J is TRBJ1-2 and V is TRBV5-1; TRBD1 matches 8 bases. The V gene's germline CDR1 is SGHRS and CDR2 YFSETQ. J lost 7 bases, V lost 5 bases, and 10 bases had no gene match. The CDR3 contains 14 residues. CDR3 DNA: TGCGCCAGCAGGTCTGAGACAGGGGTTAGTGGCTACACCTTC. It codes for CASRSETGVSGYTF. Variable domain in full (rest from reference TRBV5-1 and TRBJ1-2): KAGVTQTPRYLIKTRGQQVTLSCSPISGHRSVSWYQQTPGQGLQFLFEYFSETQRNKGNFPGRFSGRQFSNSRSEMNVSTLELGDSALYLCASRSETGVSGYTFGSGTRLTVV.

The chain couples TRBV28 to TRBJ2-4; 9 bases line up with TRBD1. V was clipped by 5 bases and J by 6 bases; unmatched bases: 5. Germline CDR1 is MDHEN and CDR2 is SYDVKM. This CDR3 comprises 14 residues. CDR3 amino acids: CASSGTGRRNIQYF. CDR3 in DNA: TGTGCCAGCAGTGGGACAGGGCGAAGAAACATTCAGTACTTC.

The rearrangement joins TRBV7-3 to TRBJ2-2; D is possibly TRBD1 (7 bases). CDR3 size: 14 residues. Germline assignment: CDR1 SGHTA and CDR2 FQGTGA. Trimming took 4 bases from V and 7 from J, leaving 13 bases between them. The CDR3 DNA follows: TGTGCCAGCAGCTGGAGGGGGCGTAACGGGGAGCTGTTTTTT. Its protein product is CASSWRGRNGELFF.

This clone was detected only once. The rearrangement links TRBV2 to TRBJ1-2, with D unresolved. Per germline, CDR1 SNHLY and CDR2 FYNNEI. Trimming cost V 3 bases and J 4 bases, with 9 bases left between them. This CDR3 spans 13 amino acids. The CDR3 loop is CASSDTGIYGYTF. Written as DNA, the CDR3 is TGTGCCAGCAGTGATACCGGGATCTATGGCTACACCTTC.

This clone turned up a few times. The gene calls are TRBV5-1 and TRBJ2-2, with TRBD1 matching 8 bases. J lost 4 bases, V lost 1 base, and 3 bases had no gene match. Germline loops: CDR1 SGHRS, CDR2 YFSETQ. CDR3 size: 15 residues. The CDR3 region is CASSLLDRVTGELFF. The CDR3 region has the DNA TGCGCCAGCAGCTTGTTGGACAGGGTCACCGGGGAGCTGTTTTTT.

This clone was detected a few times. V usage is TRBV4-1 and J usage is TRBJ2-7; 7 bases line up with TRBD1. CDR3 size: 15 residues. The V segment lost 1 base and the J segment 5 bases; nucleotides outside the gene matches: 8. Germline lookup yields CDR1 MGHRA and CDR2 YSYEKL. This CDR3 reads CASSQVRQGQNEQYF. The CDR3 coding sequence is TGCGCCAGCAGCCAAGTACGACAGGGACAAAACGAGCAGTACTTC.

This clone showed up just a few times. The chain employs TRBV2 and TRBJ1-1; a possible D gene is TRBD1 (5 bases). V dropped 6 bases and J dropped 1 base, with 9 bases sitting between them. CDR3 length: 13 amino acids. Germline V gene lookup returns CDR1 SNHLY and CDR2 FYNNEI. The CDR3 coding sequence is TGTGCCAGCAGAAGGACATGGAACACTGAAGCTTTCTTT. Its protein is CASRRTWNTEAFF.

The chain joins TRBV4-2 to TRBJ1-2; TRBD1 is a possible D gene (5 bases). Per germline, CDR1 LGHNA and CDR2 YNFKEQ. Trimming took 4 bases from V and 10 from J, leaving 16 bases between them. The CDR3 runs to 13 residues. The CDR3 DNA reads as TGTGCCAGCAGCCGGGGGGACGGCGTTGTCTACACCTTC. This codes for CASSRGDGVVYTF.

This chain connects TRBV11-1 to TRBJ2-7; D is possibly TRBD1 (6 bases). Deletions cut 6 bases from V and 0 bases from J, with 15 bases between. This CDR3 is 15 amino acids long. CDR1 and CDR2 (germline): SGHAT, FQDESV (reference sequence). The CDR3 reads CASRIGQSLSYEQYF. The CDR3, as DNA: TGTGCCAGCAGGATCGGACAGAGCCTCTCCTACGAGCAGTACTTC.

The V call is TRBV14, the J call TRBJ2-3; TRBD1 agrees at 8 bases. V was clipped by 5 bases and J by 7 bases; unmatched bases: 5. CDR3 size: 13 residues. Germline CDR1 is SGHDN and CDR2 is FVKESK. The CDR3 region is CASSSYRGNTQYF. The CDR3 nucleotides read TGTGCCAGCAGCTCCTACAGGGGGAATACGCAGTATTTT.

In its sample, this clone was seen a few times. This chain joins TRBV6-6 and TRBJ2-1, with 9 nucleotides matching TRBD2. Germline CDR1 and CDR2: MNHNY and SVGAGI (reference sequence). The CDR3 is made up of 14 amino acids. V lost 6 bases to trimming and J lost 6 bases; unmatched junction nucleotides: 6. The CDR3 bases are TGTGCCAGCAGCCCGCGGGAGGGCCTCAATGAGCAGTTCTTC. Amino acids: CASSPREGLNEQFF.

DNA of the CDR3: TGTGCCAGCAGGATAGCGGGTCCTACCTACGAGCAGTACTTC. Residues: CASRIAGPTYEQYF. The chain recombines TRBV28 with TRBJ2-7, with 7 bases matching TRBD2. After removal of 6 bases from V and 2 bases from J, the junction contained 7 bases not matched to a gene. CDR3 length: 14 residues. Germline V lookup: CDR1 MDHEN, CDR2 SYDVKM.

This clone occurred a few times. This chain joins TRBV6-1 and TRBJ2-3; D call uncertain. Germline loops: CDR1 MNHNS, CDR2 SASEGT. Trimming removed 2 bases from V and 4 bases from J, with 13 bases in between. CDR3 length: 15 residues. CDR3 region: CASSEHSSNPDTQYF. The CDR3 DNA reads as TGTGCCAGCAGTGAACACTCCTCGAACCCAGATACGCAGTATTTT.

This clone was detected only a few times. The chain carries TRBV2 and TRBJ2-5; possibly TRBD2 for D (6 bases). This CDR3 comprises 15 residues. V lost 0 bases and J 5 bases, leaving 13 bases between the germline ends. CDR1 and CDR2 from the germline V gene are SNHLY and FYNNEI. As DNA, the CDR3 is TGTGCCAGCAGTGAAGCCCTAGGGACTGGGGAGACCCAGTACTTC. Translating gives CASSEALGTGETQYF. Using reference TRBV2 and TRBJ2-5 for the parts outside the CDR3, the full variable domain is EPEVTQTPSHQVTQMGQEVILRCVPISNHLYFYWYRQILGQKVEFLVSFYNNEISEKSEIFDDQFSVERPDGSNFTLKIRSTKLEDSAMYFCASSEALGTGETQYFGPGTRLLVL.

This clone has only a few counts. The chain recombines TRBV5-1 with TRBJ1-1; 10 nucleotides align to TRBD1. CDR3 length equals 14 residues. Germline loops: CDR1 SGHRS, CDR2 YFSETQ. Unmatched junction bases numbered 6, after V lost 5 bases and J lost 5 bases. The CDR3 loop is CASRFGQGETEAFF. The CDR3 coding sequence is TGCGCCAGCAGGTTCGGACAGGGGGAAACTGAAGCTTTCTTT.

This clone was observed a few times. The V call is TRBV10-3, the J call TRBJ1-5; D is possibly TRBD1 (5 bases). Germline CDR1 reads ENHRY; CDR2 reads SYGVKD. Trimming left V 0 bases short and J 1 base short, with 10 bases between. The length of the CDR3 is 16 residues. The CDR3: CAISESGGVSNQPQHF. CDR3 coding DNA: TGTGCCATCAGTGAGTCGGGGGGGGTCAGCAATCAGCCCCAGCATTTT.

This clone was observed a handful of times. The rearrangement uses TRBV4-1 and TRBJ2-3, with D perhaps matching TRBD2 (6 bases). From germline, CDR1 is MGHRA and CDR2 YSYEKL. This CDR3 spans 17 amino acids. Trimming left V 4 bases short and J 0 bases short, with 17 bases between. The CDR3 DNA reads as TGCGCCAGCAGCCGCCTGGAAGGGACTGGTAGCACAGATACGCAGTATTTT. Protein product: CASSRLEGTGSTDTQYF.

The chain employs TRBV11-2 and TRBJ2-4, with D possibly TRBD2 on 5 matching bases. CDR3 length: 14 residues. V was cut by 3 bases and J by 3 bases, with 9 bases left in between. Germline lookup yields CDR1 SGHAT and CDR2 FQNNGV. CDR3 nucleotides: TGTGCCAGCAGCTTCGGGGTCCACAAAAACATTCAGTACTTC. It yields the protein CASSFGVHKNIQYF. Full variable domain (remainder filled in from reference TRBV11-2 and TRBJ2-4): EAGVAQSPRYKIIEKRQSVAFWCNPISGHATLYWYQQILGQGPKLLIQFQNNGVVDDSQLPKDRFSAERLKGVDSTLKIQPAKLEDSAVYLCASSFGVHKNIQYFGAGTRLSVL.

The chain links TRBV11-2 to TRBJ2-5; 7 nucleotides align to TRBD2. Germline CDR1 is SGHAT and CDR2 is FQNNGV. The CDR3 sequence is 15 residues long. J gave up 6 bases and V 5 bases, and 12 bases lay outside the gene matches. The CDR3 DNA is TGTGCCAGCAGCATGGGACTATTGGTCGTGAAGACCCAGTACTTC. Encoded protein: CASSMGLLVVKTQYF.

This clone was counted many times. The chain employs TRBV20-1 and TRBJ2-3; perhaps TRBD1 as D (5 bases). The CDR3 has 11 amino acids. The germline gives CDR1 DFQATT, CDR2 SNEGSKA (reference sequence). The V end was cut by 1 base, the J end by 10 bases, with 9 bases between. The CDR3 sequence: CSARVQTAQYF. The CDR3 DNA follows: TGCAGTGCTAGAGTGCAGACAGCGCAGTATTTT.

In this sample, this clone turned up a few times. The CDR3 protein is CASTRTGPTEAFF. The CDR3 DNA follows: TGTGCCAGCACCAGGACAGGGCCCACTGAAGCTTTCTTT. This chain uses TRBV25-1 with TRBJ1-1, with TRBD1 matching over 8 bases. Looked up from germline, CDR1 is MGHDK and CDR2 is SYGVNS. This CDR3 comprises 13 residues. The ends lost 7 bases at V and 4 bases at J; junction bases unmatched: 5.

The table lists this clone with a few counts. The genes are TRBV27 and TRBJ2-7; perhaps TRBD2 as D (5 bases). The CDR3 length is 14 residues. The V and J ends lost 3 bases and 0 bases respectively, with 9 bases between them. Germline CDR1 and CDR2: MNHEY and SMNVEV (reference sequence). The CDR3 protein is CASSLRASSYEQYF. CDR3 sequence (DNA): TGTGCCAGCAGTTTGCGGGCGAGCTCCTACGAGCAGTACTTC.

This clone has more than one count but fewer than ten. This chain uses TRBV7-8 with TRBJ1-1; no clear D. This CDR3 region has 14 residues. CDR1 is SGHVS, CDR2 FQNEAQ, per germline. Trimming took off 2 bases at V and 0 bases at J, with 7 bases between the two ends. The CDR3 bases are TGTGCCAGCAGCTTATCCAGGATGAACACTGAAGCTTTCTTT. This gives the protein CASSLSRMNTEAFF.

This clone was found a few times. V is TRBV4-2 and J is TRBJ2-5; D possibly corresponds to TRBD1 (6 bases). V dropped 5 bases and J dropped 6 bases, with 16 bases sitting between them. In germline, CDR1 is LGHNA, CDR2 YNFKEQ. This CDR3 has 14 amino acids. The CDR3 bases are TGTGCCAGCAGCTCAAGGGTACAGGGACAGACCCAGTACTTC. Its protein product is CASSSRVQGQTQYF.

This clone was counted between two and nine times. In DNA, the CDR3 is TGTGCCAGCAGCTTGGAGGGACAGGGGGAGTACAATGAGCAGTTCTTC. Its protein product is CASSLEGQGEYNEQFF. The V call is TRBV5-6, the J call TRBJ2-1; 11 bases agree with TRBD1. J was trimmed by 4 bases and V by 0 bases; bases with no gene match: 3. The CDR3 sequence is 16 residues long. CDR1 is SGHDT, CDR2 YYEEEE, per germline.

This clone was observed a few times. J is TRBJ1-1 and V is TRBV2; 8 nucleotides line up with TRBD1. Trimming cost V 8 bases and J 8 bases; bases outside gene matches: 7. This CDR3 spans 12 amino acids. Per germline, CDR1 SNHLY and CDR2 FYNNEI. CDR3 sequence (DNA): TGTGCCAGCCAGAAACAGGGGGGCGAAGCTTTCTTT. Protein sequence: CASQKQGGEAFF.

This chain connects TRBV6-5 to TRBJ1-2; 9 bases are shared with TRBD1. With V trimmed by 0 bases and J by 9 bases, 8 bases remained unmatched. This CDR3 has 15 amino acids. The germline V gene has CDR1 MNHEY and CDR2 SVGAGI. CDR3 nucleotide sequence: TGTGCCAGCAGTTACTCGGGACAGGGAGGGGAGCGCTACACCTTC. Its protein is CASSYSGQGGERYTF.

This clone was found a few times. J is TRBJ2-7 and V is TRBV7-8; 8 nucleotides align to TRBD2. Germline CDR1 reads SGHVS; CDR2 reads FQNEAQ. The junction had 6 bases not matched to a gene; V was cut back by 5 bases and J by 0 bases. CDR3 length: 15 residues. The CDR3 reads CASSGRLASSYEQYF. CDR3 DNA sequence: TGTGCCAGCAGCGGGCGACTAGCGAGCTCCTACGAGCAGTACTTC.